Presented here are 20 T cell receptor beta chains from one specimen sequenced in a study of T-cell memory formation after mild COVID-19. Each CDR3 protein is one row after TCRdb ran MiXCR on the 5' RACE reads. The sample has about 620,000 distinct CDR3 sequences, roughly 18% seen once. The source material was PBMCs or a T cell subset sorted from them (not recorded which). The receptors shown here come from an adult woman who had mild COVID-19 (a few samples of this study predate the infection). Cell type and time point are not known.

The chain recombines TRBV4-1 with TRBJ2-1, with 8 bases fitting TRBD2. Germline values: CDR1 MGHRA, CDR2 YSYEKL. The junction had 10 bases not matched to a gene; V was cut back by 5 bases and J by 4 bases. The CDR3 is made up of 16 amino acids. This CDR3 reads CASSFSPGGAYNEQFF. In nucleotides, the CDR3 is TGCGCCAGCAGCTTCTCCCCCGGGGGGGCTTACAATGAGCAGTTCTTC.

This clonotype was detected only a few times. The chain recombines TRBV15 with TRBJ1-3; no reliable D call. The CDR3 is made up of 16 amino acids. Trimming pared 0 bases from V and 2 bases from J, leaving 11 bases between. Germline values: CDR1 LNHNV, CDR2 YYDKDF (reference sequence). The CDR3 DNA sequence: TGTGCCACCAGCAGAGATATTGGGGTAACTGGAAACACCATATATTTT. Protein sequence: CATSRDIGVTGNTIYF.

This chain uses TRBV19 with TRBJ1-2; TRBD1 is a possible D gene (5 bases). V shed 3 bases and J shed 0 bases, with 14 bases lying between them. The germline V gene encodes CDR1 LNHDA and CDR2 SQIVND (reference sequence). The CDR3 runs to 16 residues. In nucleotides, the CDR3 is TGTGCCAGTAGTATCGGGTGGGGCGAAACTAACTATGGCTACACCTTC. Its protein product is CASSIGWGETNYGYTF.

The rearrangement links TRBV5-1 to TRBJ2-5; D ambiguous. Trimming cost V 8 bases and J 1 base, with 18 bases left between them. This CDR3 region has 15 residues. Per germline, CDR1 SGHRS and CDR2 YFSETQ. DNA for the CDR3: TGCGCCAGTAAACATACCACGGATACCCAAGAGACCCAGTACTTC. It encodes CASKHTTDTQETQYF.

V and J are TRBV6-2 or TRBV6-3 and TRBJ2-6; no clear D. Germline V gene data show CDR1 as MNHEY and CDR2 as SVGEGT. V gave up 3 bases and J gave up 7 bases, with 13 bases separating them. CDR3 length equals 15 residues. The CDR3 nucleotides are TGTGCCAGCAGTTATAGGGCCTTGGAAGCCAACGTCCTGACTTTC. Translation: CASSYRALEANVLTF.

This clonotype was picked up a small number of times. This chain connects TRBV7-8 to TRBJ2-1; TRBD2 is a possible D gene (6 bases). CDR3 length: 15 residues. Trimming took 4 bases from V and 12 from J, leaving 22 bases between them. Germline assignment: CDR1 SGHVS and CDR2 FQNEAQ. CDR3 region: CASSSGTQKVEWQFF. CDR3 DNA sequence: TGTGCCAGCAGCTCCGGGACTCAAAAGGTGGAATGGCAGTTCTTC. Together with reference TRBV7-8 and TRBJ2-1, the CDR3 gives the full variable domain: GAGVSQSPRYKVAKRGQDVALRCDPISGHVSLFWYQQALGQGPEFLTYFQNEAQLDKSGLPSDRFFAERPEGSVSTLKIQRTQQEDSAVYLCASSSGTQKVEWQFFGPGTRLTVL.

This clonotype came up a few times. The J gene is TRBJ2-5, the V gene TRBV29-1; 10 bases map to TRBD1. CDR1 and CDR2 from the germline V gene are SQVTM and ANQGSEA. The CDR3 runs to 15 residues. The junction had 3 bases not matched to a gene; V was cut back by 0 bases and J by 2 bases. The CDR3: CSVEDLDRGQETQYF. Written as DNA, the CDR3 is TGCAGCGTTGAAGATCTGGACAGGGGGCAAGAGACCCAGTACTTC.

In this sample, this clonotype turned up a few times. The J gene is TRBJ2-2, the V gene TRBV20-1, with D perhaps TRBD1 or TRBD2 (6 bases each). Germline-derived CDR1 and CDR2 are DFQATT and SNEGSKA (reference sequence). This CDR3 has 15 amino acids. The germline V and J ends were trimmed by 0 bases and 5 bases, with 13 bases remaining between them. In nucleotides, the CDR3 is TGCAGTGCTAGAGAAGGGGGGAGAGTTACCGGGGAGCTGTTTTTT. Its translation: CSAREGGRVTGELFF.

This clonotype was seen a few times. Compared with germline, one end of the junction differs, possibly owing to a read error. This chain joins TRBV7-7 and TRBJ2-1; perhaps TRBD2 as D (5 bases). CDR3 length: 16 residues. Germline lookup yields CDR1 SSHAT and CDR2 FNYEAQ (reference sequence). Here the CDR3 DNA reads TGTGCTAGCAGCTCCCTCCCGGGCGGACTGGACAATGAGCAGTTCTTC. It encodes CASSSLPGGLDNEQFF.

This clonotype occurred a few times. J is TRBJ1-1 and V is TRBV20-1; 8 nucleotides align to TRBD1. The V and J ends lost 0 bases and 4 bases, in that order; junction bases with no gene match: 7. CDR1 and CDR2 from the germline V gene are DFQATT and SNEGSKA (reference sequence). The CDR3 sequence is 15 residues long. The CDR3 region has the DNA TGCAGTGCTAGAGATGACCGAGGACAGGGCACTGAAGCTTTCTTT. Its translation: CSARDDRGQGTEAFF.

This clonotype was observed a few times. The chain joins TRBV9 to TRBJ2-1; 8 bases map to TRBD2. The V gene end was trimmed by 0 bases and the J gene end by 9 bases; junction bases not matched to a gene: 2. This CDR3 region has 13 residues. Germline CDR1 SGDLS, CDR2 YYNGEE. The CDR3 reads CASSVGLAIEQFF. The CDR3 DNA is TGTGCCAGCAGCGTAGGACTAGCGATTGAGCAGTTCTTC.

The chain employs TRBV18 and TRBJ1-5; D is ambiguous. Trimming shortened V by 2 bases and J by 4 bases, and 9 bases separated the two germline ends. The germline gives CDR1 KGHSH, CDR2 LQKENI. The CDR3 is 14 residues long. CDR3 nucleotides: TGTGCCAGCTCACCAACACAGTCAAATCAGCCCCAGCATTTT. Translated: CASSPTQSNQPQHF.

The chain couples TRBV18 to TRBJ2-4; 8 bases align to TRBD1. The V gene end was trimmed by 6 bases and the J gene end by 2 bases; junction bases not matched to a gene: 6. This CDR3 has 15 residues. Germline CDR1 is KGHSH and CDR2 is LQKENI. The CDR3 sequence: CASSPGQGTKNIQYF. The CDR3 DNA sequence: TGTGCCAGCTCCCCCGGACAGGGTACCAAAAACATTCAGTACTTC.

The chain uses TRBV10-3 and TRBJ2-3, with TRBD1 matching over 8 bases. CDR3 length equals 15 residues. Germline assignment: CDR1 ENHRY and CDR2 SYGVKD. V was pared by 6 bases and J by 4 bases, with 9 bases of the junction left unmatched. CDR3 sequence: CAISGTGSIADTQYF. The CDR3 DNA sequence: TGTGCCATCAGCGGGACAGGATCTATAGCAGATACGCAGTATTTT.

This chain joins TRBV5-6 and TRBJ1-6; TRBD1 might be the D (5 bases). The germline CDR1 and CDR2 sequences are SGHDT and YYEEEE. The CDR3 covers 15 residues. The V and J ends lost 1 base and 10 bases respectively, with 15 bases between them. CDR3: CASSLLGRVDSPLHF. CDR3 nucleotide sequence: TGTGCCAGCAGCTTGTTGGGCAGGGTGGACTCACCCCTCCACTTT.

This clonotype was observed a few times. V usage is TRBV7-2 and J usage is TRBJ2-7; 10 bases fit TRBD1. V trimming: 5 bases; J trimming: 2 bases; junction bases outside the gene matches: 15. Germline V gives CDR1 SGHTA, CDR2 FQGNSA. The CDR3 loop spans 18 amino acids. Written as DNA, the CDR3 is TGTGCCAGCAGCCGTCGGACAGGGGGTGAAGTCCTCACCTACGAGCAGTACTTC. Protein product: CASSRRTGGEVLTYEQYF.

The sample holds many counts of this clonotype. This chain joins TRBV18 and TRBJ2-5; D is unclear. Germline values: CDR1 KGHSH, CDR2 LQKENI. The CDR3 loop spans 13 amino acids. Trimming left V 2 bases short and J 0 bases short, with 4 bases between. The DNA of the CDR3 is TGTGCCAGCTCACCATGGAACCAAGAGACCCAGTACTTC. Translation gives CASSPWNQETQYF.

The chain couples TRBV11-2 to TRBJ2-2, with D tentatively TRBD1 (6 bases). Trimming cost V 5 bases and J 4 bases, with 20 bases left between them. CDR1 and CDR2 (germline): SGHAT, FQNNGV. The CDR3 runs 17 residues. CDR3 residues: CASSVGSWGLGTGELFF. The CDR3 DNA is TGTGCCAGCAGCGTAGGGTCCTGGGGGCTGGGCACCGGGGAGCTGTTTTTT.

The chain employs TRBV5-1 and TRBJ1-1; 7 nucleotides line up with TRBD1. CDR3 length: 14 amino acids. V lost 4 bases and J lost 4; bases outside the gene matches: 7. Germline V CDR1 and CDR2: SGHRS, YFSETQ. The DNA for the CDR3 is TGCGCCAGCAGCCCTGGGACAGCCGGCACTGAAGCTTTCTTT. It specifies CASSPGTAGTEAFF. The variable domain in full, with the rest retrieved from reference TRBV5-1 and TRBJ1-1, is KAGVTQTPRYLIKTRGQQVTLSCSPISGHRSVSWYQQTPGQGLQFLFEYFSETQRNKGNFPGRFSGRQFSNSRSEMNVSTLELGDSALYLCASSPGTAGTEAFFGQGTRLTVV.

The chain has TRBV5-6 and TRBJ2-1, with 8 bases fitting TRBD1. The CDR3 consists of 13 residues. Germline assignment: CDR1 SGHDT and CDR2 YYEEEE. V was clipped by 0 bases and J by 9 bases; unmatched bases: 2. CDR3 region: CASSLGQGAEQFF. The DNA of the CDR3 is TGTGCCAGCAGCTTGGGTCAGGGGGCTGAGCAGTTCTTC.